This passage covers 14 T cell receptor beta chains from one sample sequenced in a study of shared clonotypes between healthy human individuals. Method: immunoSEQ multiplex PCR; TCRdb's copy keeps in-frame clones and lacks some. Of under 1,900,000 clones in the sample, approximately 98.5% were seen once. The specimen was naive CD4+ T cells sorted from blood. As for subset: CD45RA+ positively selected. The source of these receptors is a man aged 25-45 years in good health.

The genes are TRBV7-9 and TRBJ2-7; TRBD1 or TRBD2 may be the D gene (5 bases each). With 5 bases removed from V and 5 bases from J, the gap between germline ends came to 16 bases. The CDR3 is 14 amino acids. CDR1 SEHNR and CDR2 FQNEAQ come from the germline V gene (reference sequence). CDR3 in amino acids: CASSLRGPWDEQYF. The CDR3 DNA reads TGTGCCAGCAGCCTAAGGGGACCCTGGGACGAGCAGTACTTC.

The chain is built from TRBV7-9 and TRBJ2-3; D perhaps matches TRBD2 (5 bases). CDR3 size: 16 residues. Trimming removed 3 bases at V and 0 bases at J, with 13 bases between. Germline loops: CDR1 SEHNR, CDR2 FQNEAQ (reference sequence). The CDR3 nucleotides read TGTGCCAGCAGCTTTATCCGGGGAAAAAGCACAGATACGCAGTATTTT. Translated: CASSFIRGKSTDTQYF.

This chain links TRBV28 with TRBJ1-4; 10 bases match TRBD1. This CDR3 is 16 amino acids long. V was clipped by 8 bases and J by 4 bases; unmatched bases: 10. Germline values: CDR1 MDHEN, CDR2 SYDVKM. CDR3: CASQTSGQGINEKLFF. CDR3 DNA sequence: TGTGCCAGCCAGACTTCGGGACAGGGGATTAATGAAAAACTGTTTTTT.

The CDR3 nucleotides are TGTGCCAGCAGCTTCAGTTCCGGGATCCACTACGAGCAGTACTTC. Translated, it gives CASSFSSGIHYEQYF. This rearrangement joins TRBV7-6 to TRBJ2-7, with D perhaps TRBD2 (5 bases). V lost 3 bases to trimming and J lost 3 bases, with 15 bases between them. The germline CDR1 and CDR2 sequences are SGHVS and FNYEAQ. The CDR3 has 15 residues. Using reference TRBV7-6 and TRBJ2-7 for the parts outside the CDR3, the full variable domain is GAGVSQSPRYKVTKRGQDVALRCDPISGHVSLYWYRQALGQGPEFLTYFNYEAQQDKSGLPNDRFSAERPEGSISTLTIQRTEQRDSAMYRCASSFSSGIHYEQYFGPGTRLTVT.

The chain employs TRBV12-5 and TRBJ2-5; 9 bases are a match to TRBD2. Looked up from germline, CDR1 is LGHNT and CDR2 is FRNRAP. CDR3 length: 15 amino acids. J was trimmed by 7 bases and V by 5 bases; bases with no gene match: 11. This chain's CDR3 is CASGPAAGGIGTQYF. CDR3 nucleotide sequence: TGTGCTAGTGGTCCGGCAGCGGGAGGAATAGGGACCCAGTACTTC.

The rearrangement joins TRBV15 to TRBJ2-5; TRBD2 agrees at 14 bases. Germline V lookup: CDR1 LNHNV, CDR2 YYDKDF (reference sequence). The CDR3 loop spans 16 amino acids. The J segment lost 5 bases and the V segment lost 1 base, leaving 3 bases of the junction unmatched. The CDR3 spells CATSRGLAGGTETQYF. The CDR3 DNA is TGTGCCACCAGCAGAGGACTAGCGGGAGGGACTGAGACCCAGTACTTC.

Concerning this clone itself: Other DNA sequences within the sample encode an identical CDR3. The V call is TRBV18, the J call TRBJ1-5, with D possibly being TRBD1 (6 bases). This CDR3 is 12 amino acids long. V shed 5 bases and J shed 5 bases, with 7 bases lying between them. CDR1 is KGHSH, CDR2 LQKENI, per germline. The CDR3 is CASSKGDQPQHF. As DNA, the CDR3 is TGTGCCAGCTCAAAGGGGGATCAGCCCCAGCATTTT.

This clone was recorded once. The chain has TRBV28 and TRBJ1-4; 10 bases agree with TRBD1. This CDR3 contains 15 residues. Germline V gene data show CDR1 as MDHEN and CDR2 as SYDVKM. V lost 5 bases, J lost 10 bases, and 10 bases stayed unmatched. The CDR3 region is CASSPTTGGAGKLFF. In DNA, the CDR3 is TGTGCCAGCAGTCCCACGACAGGGGGCGCGGGAAAACTGTTTTTT.

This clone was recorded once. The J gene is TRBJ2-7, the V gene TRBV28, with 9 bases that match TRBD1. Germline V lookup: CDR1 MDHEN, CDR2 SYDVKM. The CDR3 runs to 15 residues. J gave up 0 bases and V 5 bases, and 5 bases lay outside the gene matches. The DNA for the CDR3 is TGTGCCAGCAGTCGCGACAGGGGGGGCTCCTACGAGCAGTACTTC. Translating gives CASSRDRGGSYEQYF. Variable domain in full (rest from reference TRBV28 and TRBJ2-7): DVKVTQSSRYLVKRTGEKVFLECVQDMDHENMFWYRQDPGLGLRLIYFSYDVKMKEKGDIPEGYSVSREKKERFSLILESASTNQTSMYLCASSRDRGGSYEQYFGPGTRLTVT.

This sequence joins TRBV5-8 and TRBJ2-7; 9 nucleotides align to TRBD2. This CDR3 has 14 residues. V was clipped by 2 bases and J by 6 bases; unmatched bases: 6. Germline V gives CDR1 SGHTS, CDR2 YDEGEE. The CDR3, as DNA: TGTGCCAGCAGCTTCGGCGGGAGGGCCGGCGAGCAGTACTTC. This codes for CASSFGGRAGEQYF.

CDR3 in amino acids: CASSRTWSGETQYF. In DNA, the CDR3 is TGTGCCAGTAGTAGAACTTGGAGCGGAGAGACCCAGTACTTC. This rearrangement joins TRBV19 to TRBJ2-5; TRBD2 is a possible D gene (5 bases). CDR1 LNHDA and CDR2 SQIVND come from the germline V gene (reference sequence). This CDR3 is 14 amino acids long. The V end lost 4 bases, the J end lost 4 bases, and 13 bases lay between the germline ends.

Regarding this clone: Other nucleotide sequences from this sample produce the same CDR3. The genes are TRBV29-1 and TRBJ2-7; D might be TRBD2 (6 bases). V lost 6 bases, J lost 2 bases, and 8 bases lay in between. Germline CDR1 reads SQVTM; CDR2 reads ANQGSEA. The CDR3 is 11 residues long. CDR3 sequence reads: CSVGGAYEQYF. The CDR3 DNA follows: TGCAGCGTCGGGGGAGCCTACGAGCAGTACTTC.

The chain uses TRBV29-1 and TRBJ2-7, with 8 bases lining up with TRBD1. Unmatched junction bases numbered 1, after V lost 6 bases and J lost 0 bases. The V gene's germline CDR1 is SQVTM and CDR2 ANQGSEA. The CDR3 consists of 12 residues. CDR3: CSVGQVSYEQYF. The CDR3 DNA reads TGCAGCGTGGGACAGGTCTCCTACGAGCAGTACTTC.

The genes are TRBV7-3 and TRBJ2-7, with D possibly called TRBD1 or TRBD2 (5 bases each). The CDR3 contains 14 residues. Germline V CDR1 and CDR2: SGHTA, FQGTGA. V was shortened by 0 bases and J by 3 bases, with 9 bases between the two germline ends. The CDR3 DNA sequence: TGTGCCAGCAGCTTAACCGGGACCCACTACGAGCAGTACTTC. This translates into CASSLTGTHYEQYF.